Listed below are T cell receptor beta chains from one sample, sequenced in a study of control samples from healthy donors and cancer patients. This table comes from immunoSEQ multiplex PCR, and its TCRdb copy is limited to in-frame clones, with some not included. The table lists about 120,000 clones, around 90% of them singletons, with 4.5% to 7% in the top ten. What was sequenced was blood. Receptor source: a man younger than 35 in good health. The conserved cysteine and the conserved F or W are not part of the CDR3 here.

>TRBJ1-6|13|TRBV6-5
ASTGQGVPDSPLH
>TRBJ1-4|12|TRBV27
ASSSTSVAEKLF
>TRBJ2-1|11|TRBV24-1
ATSRGPYNEQF
>TRBJ1-4|11|TRBV4-1
ASSQERTEKLF
>TRBJ2-3|16|TRBV4-1
ASSQGGGGSYPTDTQY
>TRBJ2-7|13|TRBV5-6
ASPSRGHRGYEQY
>TRBJ1-4|14|TRBV4-1
ASSQDPGQGAEKLF
>TRBJ1-4|12|TRBV7-2
ASSLGSTNEKLF
>TRBJ1-1|10|TRBV10-2
ASRGWDSKAF
>TRBJ1-5|12|TRBV18
ASSPGQSNQPQH
>TRBJ1-3|13|TRBV6-6
ASTGGMVPGNTIY
>TRBJ2-1|14|TRBV29-1
SAQTPPAGGVNEQF
>TRBJ1-3|13|TRBV3-1/TRBV3-2
ASSQGTTAGNTIY
>TRBJ2-5|11|TRBV5-1
ASSLGPGETQY
>TRBJ1-4|12|TRBV28
ASSSGQGSEKLF
>TRBJ2-7|12|TRBV15
ATSSPGGIYEQY
>TRBJ1-2|13|TRBV18
ASSRGGAHSDGYT
>TRBJ2-1|13|TRBV27
ASTPSTSGANEQF
>TRBJ2-4|16|TRBV6-4
ASSDSRQTVVIKNIQY
>TRBJ1-2|13|TRBV10-1
ASSPSRDRNYGYT
>TRBJ2-7|12|TRBV3-1/TRBV3-2
ASTPGLARYEQY
>TRBJ1-1|12|TRBV15
ATSSVEVNTEAF